This T cell receptor beta chain was recorded in a study of T cell responses to AZD1222 COVID-19 vaccine. Study-level results: Clonal diversity may have been underestimated, and the donors were mostly white British, with more females than males.

On this clone itself: Antigen unknown.

Repertoires were generated with immunoSEQ multiplex PCR, while TCRdb's copy carries only in-frame clones and drops some. The sample lists 150,000 to 200,000 clones, 90% to 95% occurring once. Germline CDR1 reads LGHNA; CDR2 reads YNFKEQ. This CDR3 has 17 amino acids. The J segment lost 3 bases and the V segment lost 0 bases, leaving 7 bases of the junction unmatched. The chain combines TRBV4-2 with TRBJ1-4; 7 nucleotides line up with TRBD1. The receptor was isolated from an adult who received the AZD1222 COVID-19 vaccine. The source was peripheral blood, collected 28 days after the second AZD1222 dose. The CDR3 DNA sequence: TGTGCCAGCAGCCAAGATGCGGGACAGTTCCCTAATGAAAAACTGTTTTTT. Translation gives CASSQDAGQFPNEKLFF.